This T cell receptor beta chain was observed in a study of cytomegalovirus exposure and HLA in healthy donors. Trimming pared 2 bases from V and 4 bases from J, leaving 14 bases between. CDR3 size: 14 residues. The germline V gene has CDR1 GTSNPN and CDR2 SVGIG (reference sequence). Amplification used 60 Vbeta primers and 13 Jbeta primers. Produced via immunoSEQ multiplex PCR; TCRdb's table is partial and in-frame only. Among around 120,000 clones listed, 8% to 10% were seen once. Material for sequencing was PBMCs. The chain uses TRBV30 and TRBJ1-1; D not certain. This receptor was identified in a man aged 25 to 40 in good health and CMV-seronegative. CDR3 protein: CAWSPEGLITEAFF. CDR3 sequence (DNA): TGTGCCTGGAGTCCGGAGGGATTGATCACTGAAGCTTTCTTT.